This TCR beta chain was observed in a study of cytomegalovirus exposure and HLA in healthy donors. Overall study findings and caveats: CMV antigen specificity was confirmed in vitro for a few CMV-associated chains.

On this clone itself: Its cognate antigen is unknown.

V lost 4 bases, J lost 2 bases, and 17 bases lay in between. Germline CDR1 is LNHDA and CDR2 is SQIVND (reference sequence). This CDR3 has 17 residues. PCR was performed using 60 Vbeta and 13 Jbeta primers. The repertoire was sequenced with immunoSEQ multiplex PCR; TCRdb's copy has only in-frame clones and lacks some. In the table there are over 150,000 clones, 70% to 80% of which are singletons. The TCR was taken from a man aged 30 to 39 in good health and CMV-seropositive. The specimen was PBMCs. The J gene is TRBJ1-4, the V gene TRBV19; D perhaps matches TRBD1 (6 bases). CDR3 DNA sequence: TGTGCCAGTAGTAGCAACCCACAGGGCATCACTAATGAAAAACTGTTTTTT. Its protein product is CASSSNPQGITNEKLFF.